The entry that follows covers one T cell receptor (beta chain) sequence. The CDR3 is 15 residues long. The V segment lost 2 bases and the J segment 6 bases; nucleotides outside the gene matches: 7. Germline V gene data show CDR1 as MRHNA and CDR2 as SNTAGT. The source of the sample is a study of blood T cell repertoires in COVID-19. The overall study: Sample material is recorded as cDNA or gDNA derived from T cells, B-cell-depleted T cells, or PBMCs.

Authors' data handling: It was from reference gene primer amplification that nucleated cell counts were estimated. Clones were read by immunoSEQ multiplex PCR, and TCRdb kept only the in-frame ones, dropping some. The V and J calls and the clone size are those of that table, but D and trimming were determined from the DNA. The sample has about 40,000 clones; roughly 92% are singletons. Sequencing was performed on peripheral blood. This receptor was obtained from a man over 45 with active COVID-19. The V and J genes are TRBV6-4 and TRBJ2-1; 7 bases match TRBD2. CDR3 sequence reads: CASSDVLAVFNEQFF. The CDR3 nucleotides are TGTGCCAGCAGTGACGTCCTAGCGGTTTTCAATGAGCAGTTCTTC.